This passage covers 23 T cell receptor beta chains from one sample sequenced in a study of blood T cell repertoires in COVID-19. Assay used: immunoSEQ multiplex PCR; TCRdb lists only in-frame clones, some missing. The sample has a few hundred thousand clones, 85% seen once. Source material: peripheral blood. These receptors came from a woman aged 18-29 years with acute or convalescent COVID-19.

V usage is TRBV6-5 and J usage is TRBJ1-3; 7 nucleotides agree with TRBD1. The CDR3 runs to 15 residues. Trimming cost V 6 bases and J 1 base; bases outside gene matches: 6. CDR1 and CDR2 (germline): MNHEY, SVGAGI. For the CDR3, the DNA is TGTGCCAGCAGGGTGGACAGGAGGTCTGGAAACACCATATATTTT. Amino acids: CASRVDRRSGNTIYF.

This clone was detected once. The chain has TRBV7-2 and TRBJ2-3; TRBD1 is a possible D gene (7 bases). CDR1 and CDR2 from the germline V gene are SGHTA and FQGNSA. V lost 1 base and J lost 8, with 16 bases in between. This CDR3 comprises 15 residues. The DNA of the CDR3 is TGTGCCAGCAGCTTAGGGGCAGGGGGGCGCATTACGCAGTATTTT. It specifies CASSLGAGGRITQYF.

This clone was recorded once. CDR3 coding DNA: TGTGCCAGCAGTTACACGGGACTAGTTGGCGAGACCCAGTACTTC. Its protein is CASSYTGLVGETQYF. This sequence joins TRBV5-5 and TRBJ2-5; 8 bases map to TRBD2. The V and J ends lost 5 bases and 5 bases, in that order; junction bases with no gene match: 11. Germline V gene data show CDR1 as SGHKS and CDR2 as YYEKEE (reference sequence). The CDR3 length is 15 residues. The full variable domain, with the rest looked up from reference TRBV5-5 and TRBJ2-5, is DAGVTQSPTHLIKTRGQQVTLRCSPISGHKSVSWYQQVLGQGPQFIFQYYEKEERGRGNFPDRFSARQFPNYSSELNVNALLLGDSALYLCASSYTGLVGETQYFGPGTRLLVL.

This chain connects TRBV19 to TRBJ2-5; 9 bases fit TRBD2. V was clipped by 1 base and J by 5 bases; unmatched bases: 5. Germline V gives CDR1 LNHDA, CDR2 SQIVND (reference sequence). The CDR3 extends over 15 amino acids. CDR3 nucleotide sequence: TGTGCCAGTAGTATAGGATTAGCGGGAGTGGAGACCCAGTACTTC. This sequence encodes CASSIGLAGVETQYF.

The V gene is TRBV28, the J gene TRBJ2-3; D is perhaps TRBD2 (5 bases). The germline V gene encodes CDR1 MDHEN and CDR2 SYDVKM. V dropped 7 bases and J dropped 1 base, with 15 bases sitting between them. The CDR3 loop spans 15 amino acids. In nucleotides, the CDR3 is TGTGCCAGCACCCTCGAGGGTGTGGGCACAGATACGCAGTATTTT. Translation gives CASTLEGVGTDTQYF. The full variable domain, in which reference TRBV28 and TRBJ2-3 provide the parts outside the CDR3, is DVKVTQSSRYLVKRTGEKVFLECVQDMDHENMFWYRQDPGLGLRLIYFSYDVKMKEKGDIPEGYSVSREKKERFSLILESASTNQTSMYLCASTLEGVGTDTQYFGPGTRLTVL.

The V gene is TRBV9, the J gene TRBJ1-2; 7 bases match TRBD1. The trim removed 3 bases at V and 1 base at J, leaving 9 bases unmatched. CDR1 and CDR2 (germline): SGDLS, YYNGEE. This CDR3 contains 16 residues. CDR3 in DNA: TGTGCCAGCAGCGAAACCGGACAGGTCGATAACTATGGCTACACCTTC. This encodes CASSETGQVDNYGYTF.

J is TRBJ1-5 and V is TRBV24-1; D remains unclear. This CDR3 spans 14 amino acids. Germline V gene data show CDR1 as KGHDR and CDR2 as SFDVKD. Trimming cost V 4 bases and J 6 bases, with 12 bases left between them. CDR3 DNA: TGTGCCACCAGTGACTCGAACCCCGGTCAGCCCCAGCATTTT. Its protein is CATSDSNPGQPQHF.

V usage is TRBV4-2 and J usage is TRBJ2-7; 8 nucleotides match TRBD2. The CDR3 sequence is 14 residues long. Germline trimming cut 4 bases from V and 2 bases from J; bases unmatched to any gene: 4. The V gene's germline CDR1 is LGHNA and CDR2 YNFKEQ. The CDR3 spells CASSPSGGPYEQYF. The CDR3 bases are TGTGCCAGCAGCCCGAGCGGGGGCCCCTACGAGCAGTACTTC.

The V call is TRBV13, the J call TRBJ2-6, with 7 bases that match TRBD1. The junction had 9 bases not matched to a gene; V was cut back by 4 bases and J by 0 bases. The CDR3 has 18 residues. Per the germline V gene, CDR1 is PRHDT and CDR2 is FYEKMQ (reference sequence). Here the CDR3 reads CASSYRGQLSSGANVLTF. The CDR3 DNA sequence: TGTGCCAGCAGCTATAGGGGGCAACTAAGCTCTGGGGCCAACGTCCTGACTTTC.

The rearrangement uses TRBV19 and TRBJ1-5; 7 bases map to TRBD1. The CDR3 totals 15 residues. V lost 3 bases to trimming and J lost 6 bases; unmatched junction nucleotides: 8. The V gene's germline CDR1 is LNHDA and CDR2 SQIVND (reference sequence). This chain's CDR3 is CASSIGAGGFQPQHF. The DNA of the CDR3 is TGTGCCAGTAGTATTGGGGCAGGGGGTTTTCAGCCCCAGCATTTT.

This chain connects TRBV29-1 to TRBJ2-7; possibly TRBD1 for D (6 bases). From germline, CDR1 is SQVTM and CDR2 ANQGSEA. V gave up 5 bases and J gave up 3 bases, with 8 bases separating them. This CDR3 has 11 residues. CDR3 sequence: CSVLQGYEQYF. The CDR3 DNA is TGCAGCGTTCTACAGGGCTACGAGCAGTACTTC.

The chain links TRBV9 to TRBJ2-3; D might be TRBD2 (7 bases). Germline values: CDR1 SGDLS, CDR2 YYNGEE. This CDR3 comprises 14 residues. The V end was cut by 3 bases, the J end by 6 bases, with 14 bases between. The CDR3 is CASSEGGSLDTQYF. Here the CDR3 DNA reads TGTGCCAGCAGCGAGGGGGGGTCCCTGGATACGCAGTATTTT.

The chain links TRBV28 to TRBJ1-5, with D possibly TRBD1 on 6 matching bases. Trimming shortened V by 4 bases and J by 0 bases, and 13 bases separated the two germline ends. The germline CDR1 and CDR2 sequences are MDHEN and SYDVKM. CDR3 length: 16 residues. This chain's CDR3 is CASSSIRTDSNQPQHF. As DNA, the CDR3 is TGTGCCAGCAGTTCCATTCGGACAGATAGCAATCAGCCCCAGCATTTT. The entire variable domain, with the rest obtained from reference TRBV28 and TRBJ1-5, is as follows: DVKVTQSSRYLVKRTGEKVFLECVQDMDHENMFWYRQDPGLGLRLIYFSYDVKMKEKGDIPEGYSVSREKKERFSLILESASTNQTSMYLCASSSIRTDSNQPQHFGDGTRLSIL.

This chain connects TRBV5-4 to TRBJ2-7, with no clear D. This CDR3 region has 12 residues. Trimming removed 0 bases at V and 6 bases at J, with 7 bases between. CDR1 is SGHNT and CDR2 is YYREEE in the germline V gene (reference sequence). CDR3 DNA: TGTGCCAGCAGCTTGGATTCGGGCGAGCAGTACTTC. As protein: CASSLDSGEQYF.

This clone occurred a few times. The chain employs TRBV27 and TRBJ2-7; TRBD1 might be the D (5 bases). The germline CDR1 and CDR2 sequences are MNHEY and SMNVEV (reference sequence). The CDR3 is made up of 13 amino acids. The V gene lost 5 bases and the J gene lost 2 bases, with 10 bases spanning the gap. The CDR3 DNA follows: TGTGCCAGCAGTCCAAGGACACCCTACGAGCAGTACTTC. Amino acids: CASSPRTPYEQYF.

The V and J genes are TRBV3-1 (or the pseudogene TRBV3-2) and TRBJ2-1; 13 bases fit TRBD2. Losses at the gene ends were 0 bases for V and 6 bases for J; bases not matched to a gene: 2. Germline assignment: CDR1 LGHDT and CDR2 YNNKEL (reference sequence). The length of the CDR3 is 16 residues. The DNA of the CDR3 is TGTGCCAGCAGCCAAGACGGGACTAGCGGGGTCAATGAGCAGTTCTTC. Protein: CASSQDGTSGVNEQFF.

The chain links TRBV24-1 to TRBJ2-2, with D maybe TRBD2 (5 bases). CDR3 length: 17 residues. V gave up 2 bases and J gave up 4 bases, with 16 bases separating them. Germline CDR1 KGHDR, CDR2 SFDVKD. The CDR3: CATSDYGGPTGTGELFF. CDR3 bases: TGTGCCACCAGTGATTATGGCGGGCCGACCGGCACCGGGGAGCTGTTTTTT.

This chain links TRBV2 with TRBJ1-2; 8 nucleotides line up with TRBD1. The germline V gene has CDR1 SNHLY and CDR2 FYNNEI. The CDR3 loop spans 14 amino acids. The V and J ends lost 6 bases and 1 base, in that order; junction bases with no gene match: 4. This chain's CDR3 is CASRDRGLNYGYTF. For the CDR3, the DNA is TGTGCCAGCAGAGACAGGGGACTTAACTATGGCTACACCTTC.

The chain has TRBV7-8 and TRBJ1-2; TRBD1 might be the D (6 bases). Germline-derived CDR1 and CDR2 are SGHVS and FQNEAQ. The CDR3 loop spans 14 amino acids. Trimming removed 1 base from V and 2 bases from J, with 8 bases in between. The CDR3 protein is CASSLVDRNYGYTF. CDR3 nucleotides: TGTGCCAGCAGCTTAGTCGACAGGAACTATGGCTACACCTTC.

The chain joins TRBV19 to TRBJ1-2; 9 nucleotides match TRBD1. The CDR3 covers 15 residues. The V gene's germline CDR1 is LNHDA and CDR2 SQIVND (reference sequence). V was clipped by 4 bases and J by 6 bases; unmatched bases: 9. Written as DNA, the CDR3 is TGTGCCAGTAGTACCGGGACAGGGTGGAACCATGGCTACACCTTC. Translation: CASSTGTGWNHGYTF.

J is TRBJ2-7 and V is TRBV5-6; TRBD1 agrees at 8 bases. The CDR3 contains 12 residues. J gave up 5 bases and V 4 bases, and 2 bases lay outside the gene matches. The germline gives CDR1 SGHDT, CDR2 YYEEEE. CDR3 residues: CASSQTGDEQYF. The CDR3 nucleotides read TGTGCCAGCAGCCAGACAGGGGACGAGCAGTACTTC. Full variable domain (remainder filled in from reference TRBV5-6 and TRBJ2-7): DAGVTQSPTHLIKTRGQQVTLRCSPKSGHDTVSWYQQALGQGPQFIFQYYEEEERQRGNFPDRFSGHQFPNYSSELNVNALLLGDSALYLCASSQTGDEQYFGPGTRLTVT.

This clone was observed a single time. The V gene is TRBV9, the J gene TRBJ1-2; perhaps TRBD1 as D (6 bases). Looked up from germline, CDR1 is SGDLS and CDR2 is YYNGEE. The V end was cut by 4 bases, the J end by 5 bases, with 15 bases between. This CDR3 is 14 amino acids long. This CDR3 reads CASSYPGALYGYTF. The CDR3 region has the DNA TGTGCCAGCAGCTACCCAGGGGCTTTGTATGGCTACACCTTC. Full variable domain (missing parts from reference TRBV9 and TRBJ1-2): DSGVTQTPKHLITATGQRVTLRCSPRSGDLSVYWYQQSLDQGLQFLIQYYNGEERAKGNILERFSAQQFPDLHSELNLSSLELGDSALYFCASSYPGALYGYTFGSGTRLTVV.

This rearrangement joins TRBV19 to TRBJ1-1, with 7 bases that match TRBD1. V shed 2 bases, J shed 1 base, and the junction held 1 base outside the gene matches. Germline-derived CDR1 and CDR2 are LNHDA and SQIVND (reference sequence). This CDR3 contains 14 residues. CDR3 DNA: TGTGCCAGTAGTATATCAGGGGGGAACACTGAAGCTTTCTTT. Its protein is CASSISGGNTEAFF. The entire variable domain, with the rest obtained from reference TRBV19 and TRBJ1-1, is as follows: DGGITQSPKYLFRKEGQNVTLSCEQNLNHDAMYWYRQDPGQGLRLIYYSQIVNDFQKGDIAEGYSVSREKKESFPLTVTSAQKNPTAFYLCASSISGGNTEAFFGQGTRLTVV.